The 16 T cell receptor beta chains below were found in one sample sequenced in a study of T-cell memory formation after mild COVID-19. TCRdb fed the 5' RACE reads into MiXCR, producing one record per CDR3 protein. The sample has 7,000 or so distinct CDR3 sequences, approximately 30% seen once. The specimen was PBMCs or a T cell subset sorted from them (not recorded which). Receptors were obtained from an adult woman who had mild COVID-19 (a few samples of this study predate the infection). Cell type and time point are not known.

This clonotype showed up many times. This sequence joins TRBV20-1 and TRBJ2-2; no clear D. Germline V lookup: CDR1 DFQATT, CDR2 SNEGSKA (reference sequence). Trimming took off 1 base at V and 4 bases at J, with 10 bases between the two ends. This CDR3 is built from 14 residues. The CDR3 loop reads CSARAPPGTGELFF. For the CDR3, the DNA is TGCAGTGCTAGAGCGCCTCCGGGCACCGGGGAGCTGTTTTTT.

This sequence joins TRBV20-1 and TRBJ2-7, with D hard to call. Per the germline V gene, CDR1 is DFQATT and CDR2 is SNEGSKA (reference sequence). The CDR3 is 14 amino acids. V was shortened by 5 bases and J by 0 bases, with 14 bases between the two germline ends. The CDR3 reads CSARKTAFSYEQYF. The CDR3 nucleotides are TGCAGTGCTCGTAAGACGGCCTTCTCCTACGAGCAGTACTTC.

The chain joins TRBV27 to TRBJ1-2; 8 bases map to TRBD1. Trimming took 5 bases from V and 13 from J; bases not matched to a gene: 12. Per the germline V gene, CDR1 is MNHEY and CDR2 is SMNVEV (reference sequence). The CDR3 consists of 13 residues. The CDR3 region is CASSPRTGTVGTF. In DNA form, the CDR3 reads TGTGCCAGCAGTCCCAGGACAGGGACCGTAGGCACCTTC.

The sample holds many counts of this clonotype. CDR3 DNA sequence: TGTGCCAGCAGGGGGGACGGCTCCTACGAGCAGTACTTC. Its protein is CASRGDGSYEQYF. The J gene is TRBJ2-7, the V gene TRBV6-2 or TRBV6-3; tentatively, D is TRBD1 or TRBD2 (5 bases each). The germline V gene encodes CDR1 MNHEY and CDR2 SVGEGT. Trimming left V 6 bases short and J 0 bases short, with 9 bases between. This CDR3 has 13 residues.

In this sample, this clonotype turned up many times. The chain couples TRBV6-5 to TRBJ2-5; TRBD2 matches at 7 bases. Trimming cost V 2 bases and J 5 bases; bases outside gene matches: 5. CDR3 length equals 14 residues. The V gene's germline CDR1 is MNHEY and CDR2 SVGAGI. CDR3 coding DNA: TGTGCCAGCAGTTACGAGACTAGCTTGGAGACCCAGTACTTC. Encoded protein: CASSYETSLETQYF.

The V gene is TRBV7-9, the J gene TRBJ2-2; D remains ambiguous. The CDR3 sequence is 13 residues long. Trimming cost V 4 bases and J 1 base, with 4 bases left between them. Germline V gene sequence: CDR1 SEHNR, CDR2 FQNEAQ (reference sequence). The CDR3 region is CASSSKNTGELFF. The CDR3 region has the DNA TGTGCCAGCAGCTCTAAGAACACCGGGGAGCTGTTTTTT.

This clonotype showed up many times. The chain employs TRBV11-3 and TRBJ2-4; 9 bases agree with TRBD2. The ends lost 3 bases at V and 2 bases at J; junction bases unmatched: 5. Germline CDR1 SGHNT, CDR2 YENEEA. There are 16 residues in the CDR3. The CDR3 here is CASSFSGRTTKNIQYF. The CDR3 DNA reads as TGTGCCAGCAGCTTTAGCGGGAGAACAACCAAAAACATTCAGTACTTC.

This clonotype has ten or more counts. V and J are TRBV5-1 and TRBJ2-1; D might be TRBD1 (5 bases). V was trimmed by 0 bases and J by 3 bases, leaving 13 bases between them. The CDR3 extends over 16 amino acids. Germline CDR1 and CDR2: SGHRS and YFSETQ. The CDR3 DNA reads TGCGCCAGCAGCTTGGCCGCAGGGTTTATCTACAATGAGCAGTTCTTC. It yields the protein CASSLAAGFIYNEQFF. The whole variable domain, remainder taken from reference TRBV5-1 and TRBJ2-1, is KAGVTQTPRYLIKTRGQQVTLSCSPISGHRSVSWYQQTPGQGLQFLFEYFSETQRNKGNFPGRFSGRQFSNSRSEMNVSTLELGDSALYLCASSLAAGFIYNEQFFGPGTRLTVL.

This clonotype was picked up many times. The chain couples TRBV11-3 to TRBJ2-3; TRBD1 matches at 7 bases. CDR1 and CDR2 (germline): SGHNT, YENEEA. The V segment lost 0 bases and the J segment 6 bases; nucleotides outside the gene matches: 15. The CDR3 has 18 residues. CDR3 in amino acids: CASSLEVQIDRVTDTQYF. The CDR3 DNA sequence: TGTGCCAGCAGCTTAGAAGTACAAATCGACAGGGTTACGGATACGCAGTATTTT.

This clonotype came up many times. V is TRBV12-3 or TRBV12-4 and J is TRBJ2-1; TRBD1 matches at 9 bases. The CDR3 loop spans 16 amino acids. V gave up 4 bases and J gave up 6 bases; unmatched junction bases: 10. The CDR3 nucleotides are TGTGCCAGCAGTTCGCCCGGGACAGGGATATTCAATGAGCAGTTCTTC. Residues: CASSSPGTGIFNEQFF.

This clonotype was counted ten times or more. V gene TRBV20-1 combines with J gene TRBJ2-1; maybe TRBD1 (5 bases). Germline CDR1 reads DFQATT; CDR2 reads SNEGSKA (reference sequence). The V end lost 4 bases, the J end lost 5 bases, and 18 bases lay between the germline ends. This CDR3 region has 15 residues. The CDR3 coding sequence is TGCAGTGCTACCCACTACCGACAGCCCGACAATGAGCAGTTCTTC. This codes for CSATHYRQPDNEQFF.

The table lists this clonotype with many counts. The chain combines TRBV5-1 with TRBJ1-4; the D gene is possibly TRBD1 (6 bases). Trimming shortened V by 5 bases and J by 0 bases, and 20 bases separated the two germline ends. Germline loops: CDR1 SGHRS, CDR2 YFSETQ. This CDR3 has 18 amino acids. The CDR3 region is CASRNGDRSLTTNEKLFF. The CDR3, as DNA: TGCGCCAGCAGAAATGGAGACAGGAGCCTGACAACTAATGAAAAACTGTTTTTT. Based on the CDR3 plus reference TRBV5-1 and TRBJ1-4, the full variable domain is KAGVTQTPRYLIKTRGQQVTLSCSPISGHRSVSWYQQTPGQGLQFLFEYFSETQRNKGNFPGRFSGRQFSNSRSEMNVSTLELGDSALYLCASRNGDRSLTTNEKLFFGSGTQLSVL.

V gene TRBV25-1 combines with J gene TRBJ2-7; tentatively, D is TRBD1 (5 bases). The CDR3 runs to 14 residues. V lost 2 bases and J lost 2, with 10 bases in between. Germline lookup yields CDR1 MGHDK and CDR2 SYGVNS. CDR3 residues: CASSEKQDPYEQYF. The DNA for the CDR3 is TGTGCCAGCAGTGAAAAACAGGATCCCTACGAGCAGTACTTC.

This clonotype was seen at least ten times. This chain links TRBV6-5 with TRBJ2-1; TRBD2 aligns across 7 bases. The germline V gene has CDR1 MNHEY and CDR2 SVGAGI. The length of the CDR3 is 14 residues. The trim removed 8 bases at V and 7 bases at J, leaving 11 bases unmatched. CDR3: CASLGSGAENEQFF. The CDR3 nucleotides are TGTGCCAGCCTCGGGAGCGGGGCAGAAAATGAGCAGTTCTTC.

This clonotype was seen at least ten times. The rearrangement joins TRBV27 to TRBJ1-4; D is unresolved. CDR1 and CDR2 from the germline V gene are MNHEY and SMNVEV (reference sequence). The CDR3 spans 15 residues. V lost 0 bases to trimming and J lost 7 bases, with 12 bases between them. The chain's CDR3 is CASSLSGLWAEKLFF. CDR3 in DNA: TGTGCCAGCAGTTTATCTGGGCTCTGGGCTGAAAAACTGTTTTTT.

This clonotype was picked up many times. The chain recombines TRBV5-5 with TRBJ2-1, with no clear D. The CDR3 loop spans 15 amino acids. Germline V gene sequence: CDR1 SGHKS, CDR2 YYEKEE (reference sequence). Trimming took off 4 bases at V and 4 bases at J, with 15 bases between the two ends. The CDR3 spells CASSPTGRLYNEQFF. CDR3 nucleotide sequence: TGTGCCAGCAGCCCAACCGGACGGTTATACAATGAGCAGTTCTTC.